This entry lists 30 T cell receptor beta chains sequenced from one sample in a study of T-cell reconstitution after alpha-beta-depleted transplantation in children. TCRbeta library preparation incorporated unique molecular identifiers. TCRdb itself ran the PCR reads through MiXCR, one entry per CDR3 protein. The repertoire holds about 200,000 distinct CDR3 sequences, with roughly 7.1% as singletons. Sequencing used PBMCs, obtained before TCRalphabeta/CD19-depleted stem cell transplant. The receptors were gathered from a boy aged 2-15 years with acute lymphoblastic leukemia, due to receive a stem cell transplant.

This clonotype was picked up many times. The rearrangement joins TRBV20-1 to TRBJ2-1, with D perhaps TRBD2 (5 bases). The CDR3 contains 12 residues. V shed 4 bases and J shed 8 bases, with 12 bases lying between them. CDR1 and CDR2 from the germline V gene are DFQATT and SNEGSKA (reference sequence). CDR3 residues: CSANSEGYEQFF. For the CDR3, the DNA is TGCAGTGCTAATTCCGAGGGCTATGAGCAGTTCTTC.

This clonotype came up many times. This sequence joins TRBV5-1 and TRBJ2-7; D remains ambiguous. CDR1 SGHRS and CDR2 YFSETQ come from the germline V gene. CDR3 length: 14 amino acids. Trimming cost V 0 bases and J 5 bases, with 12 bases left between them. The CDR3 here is CASSLGSAVDEQYF. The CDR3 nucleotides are TGCGCCAGCAGCTTGGGGTCGGCTGTCGACGAGCAGTACTTC.

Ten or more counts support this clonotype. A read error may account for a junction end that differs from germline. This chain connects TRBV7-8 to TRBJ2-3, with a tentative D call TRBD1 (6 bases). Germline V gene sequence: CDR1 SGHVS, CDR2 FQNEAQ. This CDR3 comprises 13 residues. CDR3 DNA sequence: TGTGTCAGCAGCTTTCAGGGGTCCCTTACGCAGTATTTT. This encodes CVSSFQGSLTQYF.

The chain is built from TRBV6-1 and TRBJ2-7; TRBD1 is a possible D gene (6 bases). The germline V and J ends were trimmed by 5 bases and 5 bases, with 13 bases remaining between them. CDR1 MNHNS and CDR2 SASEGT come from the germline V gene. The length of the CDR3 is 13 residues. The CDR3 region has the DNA TGTGCCAGCAGTAAACAGGGAAGGGACGAGCAGTACTTC. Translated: CASSKQGRDEQYF.

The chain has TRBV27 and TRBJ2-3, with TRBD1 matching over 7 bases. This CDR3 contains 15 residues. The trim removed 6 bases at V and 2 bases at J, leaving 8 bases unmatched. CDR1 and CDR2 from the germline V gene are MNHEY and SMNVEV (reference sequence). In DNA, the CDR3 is TGTGCCAGCAGACGCGCAGGGGGTTCCACAGATACGCAGTATTTT. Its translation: CASRRAGGSTDTQYF.

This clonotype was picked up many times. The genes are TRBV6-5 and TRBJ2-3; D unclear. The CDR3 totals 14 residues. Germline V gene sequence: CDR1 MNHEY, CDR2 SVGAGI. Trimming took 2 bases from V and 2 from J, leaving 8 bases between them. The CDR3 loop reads CASSYVSTTDTQYF. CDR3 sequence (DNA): TGTGCCAGCAGTTACGTCTCTACCACAGATACGCAGTATTTT.

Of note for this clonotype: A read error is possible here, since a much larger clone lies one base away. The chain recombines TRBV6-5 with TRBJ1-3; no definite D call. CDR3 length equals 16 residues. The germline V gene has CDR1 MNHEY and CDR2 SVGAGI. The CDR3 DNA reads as TGTGTCAGCAGTTACGCCGGTAAACTCTCTGGAAACACCATATATTTT. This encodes CVSSYAGKLSGNTIYF.

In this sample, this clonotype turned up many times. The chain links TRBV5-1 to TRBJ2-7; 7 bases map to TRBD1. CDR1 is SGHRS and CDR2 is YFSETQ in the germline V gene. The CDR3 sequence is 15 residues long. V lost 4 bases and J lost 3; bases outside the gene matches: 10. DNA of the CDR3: TGCGCCAGCAGCCGAACCGGGACAGCGCTCTACGAGCAGTACTTC. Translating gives CASSRTGTALYEQYF.

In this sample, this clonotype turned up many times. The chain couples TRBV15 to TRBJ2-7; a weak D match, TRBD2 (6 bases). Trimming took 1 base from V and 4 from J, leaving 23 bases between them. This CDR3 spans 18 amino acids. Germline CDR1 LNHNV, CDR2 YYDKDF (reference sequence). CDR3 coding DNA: TGTGCCACCAGCAGAGGATCCGGACGGGGGATCACCTTTTACGAGCAGTACTTC. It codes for CATSRGSGRGITFYEQYF. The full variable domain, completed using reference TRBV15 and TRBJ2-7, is DAMVIQNPRYQVTQFGKPVTLSCSQTLNHNVMYWYQQKSSQAPKLLFHYYDKDFNNEADTPDNFQSRRPNTSFCFLDIRSPGLGDTAMYLCATSRGSGRGITFYEQYFGPGTRLTVT.

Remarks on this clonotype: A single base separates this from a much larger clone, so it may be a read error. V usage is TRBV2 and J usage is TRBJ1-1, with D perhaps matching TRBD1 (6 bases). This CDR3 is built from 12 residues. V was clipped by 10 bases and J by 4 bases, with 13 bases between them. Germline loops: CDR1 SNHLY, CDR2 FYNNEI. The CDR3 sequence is CAIRGGVTEAFF. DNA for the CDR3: TGTGCCATCAGGGGTGGGGTCACTGAAGCTTTCTTT.

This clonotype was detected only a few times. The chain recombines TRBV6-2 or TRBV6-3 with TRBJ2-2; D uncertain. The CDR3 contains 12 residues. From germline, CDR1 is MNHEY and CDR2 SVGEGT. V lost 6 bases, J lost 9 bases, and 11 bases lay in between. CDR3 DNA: TGTGCCAGCAGCCGGTTATCTCGGGAGCTGTTTTTT. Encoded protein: CASSRLSRELFF.

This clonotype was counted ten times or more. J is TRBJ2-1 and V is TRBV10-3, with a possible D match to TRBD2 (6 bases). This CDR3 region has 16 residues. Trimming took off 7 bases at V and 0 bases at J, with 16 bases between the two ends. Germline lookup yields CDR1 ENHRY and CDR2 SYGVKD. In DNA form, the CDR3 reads TGTGCCATCACTTCAGGAGTGGGGGGCTCCTACAATGAGCAGTTCTTC. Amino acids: CAITSGVGGSYNEQFF.

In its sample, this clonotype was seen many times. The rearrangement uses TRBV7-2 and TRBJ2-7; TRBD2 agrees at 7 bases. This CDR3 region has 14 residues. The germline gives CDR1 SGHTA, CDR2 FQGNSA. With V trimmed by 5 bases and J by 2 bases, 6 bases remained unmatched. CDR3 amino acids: CASSPQRGTYEQYF. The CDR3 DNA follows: TGTGCCAGCAGCCCGCAGCGGGGCACCTACGAGCAGTACTTC.

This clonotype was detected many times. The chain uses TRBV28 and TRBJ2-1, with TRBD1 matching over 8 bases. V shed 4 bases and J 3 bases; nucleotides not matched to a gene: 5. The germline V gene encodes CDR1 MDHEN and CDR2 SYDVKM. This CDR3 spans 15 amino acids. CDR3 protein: CASSSPGQVYNEQFF. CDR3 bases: TGTGCCAGCAGTTCACCGGGACAGGTCTACAATGAGCAGTTCTTC.

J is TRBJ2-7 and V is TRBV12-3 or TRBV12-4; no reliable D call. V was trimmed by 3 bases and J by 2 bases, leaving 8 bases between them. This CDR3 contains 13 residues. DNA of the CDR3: TGTGCCAGCAGTTTGGTGCGGACCTACGAGCAGTACTTC. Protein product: CASSLVRTYEQYF.

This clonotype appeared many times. Here the CDR3 reads CASSPRTSGGSSSYNEQFF. The CDR3 DNA follows: TGTGCCAGCAGTCCCCGGACTAGCGGGGGGAGTAGCTCCTACAATGAGCAGTTCTTC. The J gene is TRBJ2-1, the V gene TRBV7-3; 14 bases are a match to TRBD2. The CDR3 loop spans 19 amino acids. CDR1 and CDR2 (germline): SGHTA, FQGTGA. Trimming cost V 6 bases and J 0 bases; bases outside gene matches: 10. Drawing the rest from reference TRBV7-3 and TRBJ2-1, the complete variable domain is GAGVSQTPSNKVTEKGKYVELRCDPISGHTALYWYRQSLGQGPEFLIYFQGTGAADDSGLPNDRFFAVRPEGSVSTLKIQRTERGDSAVYLCASSPRTSGGSSSYNEQFFGPGTRLTVL.

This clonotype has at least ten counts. CDR3 sequence (DNA): TGTGCCAGCAGTTTGTCCCAAAGGCCGCAGTATTTT. Protein: CASSLSQRPQYF. The chain has TRBV12-3 or TRBV12-4 and TRBJ2-3; D not resolved. V was cut by 3 bases and J by 10 bases, with 11 bases left in between. The CDR3 has 12 amino acids.

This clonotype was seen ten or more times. The CDR3 DNA reads as TGTGCCAGCAGTGGGGGAGGCCGCCGGACCGGGGAGCTGTTTTTT. It specifies CASSGGGRRTGELFF. The chain joins TRBV27 to TRBJ2-2, with D perhaps matching TRBD2 (6 bases). The germline V gene has CDR1 MNHEY and CDR2 SMNVEV (reference sequence). Trimming shortened V by 5 bases and J by 5 bases, and 15 bases separated the two germline ends. The CDR3 contains 15 residues.

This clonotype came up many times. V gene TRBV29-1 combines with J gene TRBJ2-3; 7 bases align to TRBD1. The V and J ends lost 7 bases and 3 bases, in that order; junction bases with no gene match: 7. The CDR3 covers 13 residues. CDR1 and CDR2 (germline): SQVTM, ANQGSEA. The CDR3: CSDQTGNTDTQYF. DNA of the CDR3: TGCAGCGACCAGACAGGGAATACAGATACGCAGTATTTT.

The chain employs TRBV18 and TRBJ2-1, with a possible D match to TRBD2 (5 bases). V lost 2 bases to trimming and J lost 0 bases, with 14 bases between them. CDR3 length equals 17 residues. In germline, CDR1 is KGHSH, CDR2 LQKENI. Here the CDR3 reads CASSPRDGESSYNEQFF. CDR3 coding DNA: TGTGCCAGCTCACCAAGAGACGGGGAGAGCTCCTACAATGAGCAGTTCTTC. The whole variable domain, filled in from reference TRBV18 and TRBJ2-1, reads NAGVMQNPRHLVRRRGQEARLRCSPMKGHSHVYWYRQLPEEGLKFMVYLQKENIIDESGMPKERFSAEFPKEGPSILRIQQVVRGDSAAYFCASSPRDGESSYNEQFFGPGTRLTVL.

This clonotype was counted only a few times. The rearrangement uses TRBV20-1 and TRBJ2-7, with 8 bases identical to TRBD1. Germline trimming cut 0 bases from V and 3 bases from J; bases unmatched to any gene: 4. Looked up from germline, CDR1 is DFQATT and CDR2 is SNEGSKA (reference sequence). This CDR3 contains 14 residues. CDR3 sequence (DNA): TGCAGTGCTAGAGATACAGGGACAGGCTACGAGCAGTACTTC. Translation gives CSARDTGTGYEQYF.

This CDR3 is CSALAGVRVGEETQYF. The CDR3 coding sequence is TGCAGTGCGCTAGCGGGAGTGAGGGTTGGCGAAGAGACCCAGTACTTC. The chain employs TRBV20-1 and TRBJ2-5; TRBD2 matches at 10 bases. The CDR3 is 16 amino acids. Per germline, CDR1 DFQATT and CDR2 SNEGSKA (reference sequence). V shed 6 bases and J 3 bases; nucleotides not matched to a gene: 13.

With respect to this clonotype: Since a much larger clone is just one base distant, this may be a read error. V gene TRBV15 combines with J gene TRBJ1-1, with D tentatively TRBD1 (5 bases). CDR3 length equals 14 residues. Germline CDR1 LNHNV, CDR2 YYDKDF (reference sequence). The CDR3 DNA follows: TGTGCCGCCAGCAGTGGGGCTATGAACACTGAAGCTTTCTTT. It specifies CAASSGAMNTEAFF.

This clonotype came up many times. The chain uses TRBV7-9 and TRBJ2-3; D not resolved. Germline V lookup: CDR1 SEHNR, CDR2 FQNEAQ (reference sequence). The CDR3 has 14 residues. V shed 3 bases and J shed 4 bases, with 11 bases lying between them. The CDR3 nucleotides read TGTGCCAGCAGCTTCCCTGGGTTTGCAGATACGCAGTATTTT. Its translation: CASSFPGFADTQYF. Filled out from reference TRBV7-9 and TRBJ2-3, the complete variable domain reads DTGVSQNPRHKITKRGQNVTFRCDPISEHNRLYWYRQTLGQGPEFLTYFQNEAQLEKSRLLSDRFSAERPKGSFSTLEIQRTEQGDSAMYLCASSFPGFADTQYFGPGTRLTVL.

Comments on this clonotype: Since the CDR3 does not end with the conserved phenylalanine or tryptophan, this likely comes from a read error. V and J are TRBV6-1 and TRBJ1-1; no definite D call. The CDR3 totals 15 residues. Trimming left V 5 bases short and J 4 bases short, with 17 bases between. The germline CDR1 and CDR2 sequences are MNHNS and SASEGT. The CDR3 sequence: CASSTNPDRGTEAFS. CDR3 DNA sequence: TGTGCCAGCAGTACAAATCCCGACCGGGGCACTGAAGCTTTCTCT.

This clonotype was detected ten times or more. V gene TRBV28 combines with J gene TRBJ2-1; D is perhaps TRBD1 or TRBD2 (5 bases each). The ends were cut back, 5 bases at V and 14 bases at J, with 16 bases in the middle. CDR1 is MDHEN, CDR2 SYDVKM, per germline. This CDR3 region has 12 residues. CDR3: CASSERDVGKFF. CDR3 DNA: TGTGCCAGCAGTGAACGGGACGTCGGGAAGTTCTTC.

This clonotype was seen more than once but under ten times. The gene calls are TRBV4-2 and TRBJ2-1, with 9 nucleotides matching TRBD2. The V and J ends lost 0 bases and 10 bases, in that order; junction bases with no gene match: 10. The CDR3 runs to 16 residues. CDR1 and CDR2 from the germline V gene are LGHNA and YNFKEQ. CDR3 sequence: CASSQEVVAGVREQFF. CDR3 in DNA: TGTGCCAGCAGCCAAGAGGTTGTAGCGGGAGTGCGGGAGCAGTTCTTC.

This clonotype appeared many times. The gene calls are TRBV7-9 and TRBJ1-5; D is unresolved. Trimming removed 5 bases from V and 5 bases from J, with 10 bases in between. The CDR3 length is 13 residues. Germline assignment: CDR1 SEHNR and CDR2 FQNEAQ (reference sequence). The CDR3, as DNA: TGTGCCAGCAGCCCCCGGACCGATCAGCCCCAGCATTTT. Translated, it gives CASSPRTDQPQHF.

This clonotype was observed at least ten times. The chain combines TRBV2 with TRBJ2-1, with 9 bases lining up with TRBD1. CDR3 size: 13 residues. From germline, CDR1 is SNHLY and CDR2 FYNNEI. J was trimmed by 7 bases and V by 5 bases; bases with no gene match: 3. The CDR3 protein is CASSRDRVNEQFF. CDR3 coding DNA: TGTGCCAGCAGTCGGGACAGGGTAAATGAGCAGTTCTTC.

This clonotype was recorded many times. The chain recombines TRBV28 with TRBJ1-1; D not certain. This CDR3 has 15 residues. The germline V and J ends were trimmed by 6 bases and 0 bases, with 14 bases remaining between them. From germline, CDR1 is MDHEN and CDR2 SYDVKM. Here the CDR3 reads CASSLGTRVNTEAFF. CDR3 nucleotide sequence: TGTGCCAGCAGCTTGGGAACTAGGGTGAACACTGAAGCTTTCTTT.